Detailed here is one T cell receptor beta chain. Its target is unknown. V shed 0 bases, J shed 6 bases, and the junction held 11 bases outside the gene matches. This CDR3 has 17 amino acids. From germline, CDR1 is KGHSH and CDR2 LQKENI. The sample comes from a study of cytomegalovirus exposure and HLA in healthy donors. General observations from the study: In a later analysis, donors in an Asian-associated ancestry cluster reportedly had fewer N-insertions in productive TCRs than the cohort mean. Later work found most CMV-associated TCR beta chains apparently HLA-restricted.

The study ran its PCR with 60 Vbeta and 13 Jbeta primers. Assay used: immunoSEQ multiplex PCR; TCRdb lists only in-frame clones, some missing. This table has 200,000 or so clones, roughly four fifths appearing once. The chain has TRBV18 and TRBJ2-7, with TRBD2 matching over 10 bases. The receptor was derived from a boy aged 2 to 9 in good health and CMV-seronegative. The sample comprised PBMCs. DNA for the CDR3: TGTGCCAGCTCACCACCGGGTCTAGCTAGCGGGGGTGCCGAGCAGTACTTC. Protein sequence: CASSPPGLASGGAEQYF.